This T cell receptor (beta chain) was recorded in a study of blood T cell repertoires in COVID-19. Germline assignment: CDR1 SGHTA and CDR2 FQGTGA. Between the trimmed V and J ends, which lost 1 base and 4 bases, there was a span of 16 bases. The CDR3 length is 16 residues. Using immunoSEQ multiplex PCR, the repertoire was profiled, and TCRdb retains in-frame clones only, with some absent. The repertoire holds 130,000 to 150,000 clones, with about nine tenths as singletons. In this sample, this clone turned up once. The sequence came from a human donor in a cohort sampled during active COVID-19. What was sequenced was peripheral blood. V usage is TRBV7-3 and J usage is TRBJ2-5; D is perhaps TRBD1 (6 bases). CDR3 bases: TGTGCCAGCAGCTTAAGTGGCAGGGGATTCCTAGAGACCCAGTACTTC. It yields the protein CASSLSGRGFLETQYF.